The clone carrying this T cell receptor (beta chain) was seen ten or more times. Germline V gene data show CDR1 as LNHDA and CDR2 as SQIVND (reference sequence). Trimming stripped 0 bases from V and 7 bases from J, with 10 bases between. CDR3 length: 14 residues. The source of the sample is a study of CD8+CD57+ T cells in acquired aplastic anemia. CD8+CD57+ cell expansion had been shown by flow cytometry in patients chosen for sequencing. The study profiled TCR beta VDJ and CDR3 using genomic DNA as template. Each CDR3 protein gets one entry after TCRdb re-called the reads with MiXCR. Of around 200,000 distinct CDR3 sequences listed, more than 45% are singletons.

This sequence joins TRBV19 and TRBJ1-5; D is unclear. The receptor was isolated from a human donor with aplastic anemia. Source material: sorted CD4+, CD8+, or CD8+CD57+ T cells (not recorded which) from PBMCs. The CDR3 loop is CASSIDAGYQPQHF. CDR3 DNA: TGTGCCAGTAGTATAGATGCAGGTTACCAGCCCCAGCATTTT.